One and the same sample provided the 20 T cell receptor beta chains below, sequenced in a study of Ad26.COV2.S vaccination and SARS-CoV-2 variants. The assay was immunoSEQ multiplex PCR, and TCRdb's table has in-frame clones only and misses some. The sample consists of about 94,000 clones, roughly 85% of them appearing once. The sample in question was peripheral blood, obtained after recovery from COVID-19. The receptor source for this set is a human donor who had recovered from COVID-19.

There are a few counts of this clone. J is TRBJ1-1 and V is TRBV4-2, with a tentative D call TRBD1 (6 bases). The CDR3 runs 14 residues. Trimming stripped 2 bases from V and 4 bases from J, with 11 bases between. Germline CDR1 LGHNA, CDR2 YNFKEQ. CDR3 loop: CASSQRAGATEAFF. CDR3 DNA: TGTGCCAGCAGCCAACGGGCAGGGGCCACTGAAGCTTTCTTT.

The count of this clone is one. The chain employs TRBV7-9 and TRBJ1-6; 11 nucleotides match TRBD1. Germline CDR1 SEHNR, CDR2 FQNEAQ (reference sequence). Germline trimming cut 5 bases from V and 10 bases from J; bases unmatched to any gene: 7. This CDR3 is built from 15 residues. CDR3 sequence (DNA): TGTGCCAGCAGCGTGGACAGGGGGCAGAGATCACCCCTCCACTTT. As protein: CASSVDRGQRSPLHF.

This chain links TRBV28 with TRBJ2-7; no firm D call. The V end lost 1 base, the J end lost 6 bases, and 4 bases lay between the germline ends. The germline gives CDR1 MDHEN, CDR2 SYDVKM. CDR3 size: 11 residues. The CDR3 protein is CASSLFGEQYF. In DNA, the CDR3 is TGTGCCAGCAGTTTATTTGGCGAGCAGTACTTC.

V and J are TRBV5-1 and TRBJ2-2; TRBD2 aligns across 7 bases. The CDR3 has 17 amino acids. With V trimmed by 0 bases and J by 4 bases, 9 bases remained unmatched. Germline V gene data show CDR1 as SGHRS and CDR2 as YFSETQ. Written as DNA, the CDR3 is TGCGCCAGCAGCTTGGACCTACTAGCGAGAAGCACCGGGGAGCTGTTTTTT. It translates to CASSLDLLARSTGELFF.

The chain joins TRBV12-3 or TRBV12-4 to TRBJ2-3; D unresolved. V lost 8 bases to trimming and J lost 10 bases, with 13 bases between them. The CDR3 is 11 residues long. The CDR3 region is CASAWARAQYF. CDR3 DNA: TGTGCCAGCGCTTGGGCTCGGGCGCAGTATTTT.

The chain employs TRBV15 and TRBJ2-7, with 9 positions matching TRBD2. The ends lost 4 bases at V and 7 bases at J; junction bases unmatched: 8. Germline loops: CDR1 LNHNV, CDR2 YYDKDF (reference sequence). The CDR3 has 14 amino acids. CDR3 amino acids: CATSTSGTFGEQYF. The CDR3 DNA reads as TGTGCCACCAGCACTAGCGGGACCTTTGGGGAGCAGTACTTC.

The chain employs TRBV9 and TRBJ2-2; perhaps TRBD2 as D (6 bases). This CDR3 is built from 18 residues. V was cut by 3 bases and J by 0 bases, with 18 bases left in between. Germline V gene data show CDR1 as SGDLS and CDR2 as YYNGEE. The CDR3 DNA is TGTGCCAGCAGCGCTTCCGGGACTCCCCGCGCGAACACCGGGGAGCTGTTTTTT. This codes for CASSASGTPRANTGELFF.

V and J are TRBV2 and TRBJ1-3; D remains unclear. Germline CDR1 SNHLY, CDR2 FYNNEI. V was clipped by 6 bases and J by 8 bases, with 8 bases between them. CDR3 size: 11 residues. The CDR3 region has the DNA TGTGCCAGCAGCGTGGAGGACACCATATATTTT. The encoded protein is CASSVEDTIYF.

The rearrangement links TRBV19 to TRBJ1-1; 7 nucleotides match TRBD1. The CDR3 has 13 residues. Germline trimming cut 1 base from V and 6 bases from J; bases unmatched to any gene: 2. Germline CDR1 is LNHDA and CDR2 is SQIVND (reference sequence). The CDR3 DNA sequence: TGTGCCAGTAGTATAGGACAGGGTCCTGAAGCTTTCTTT. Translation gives CASSIGQGPEAFF.

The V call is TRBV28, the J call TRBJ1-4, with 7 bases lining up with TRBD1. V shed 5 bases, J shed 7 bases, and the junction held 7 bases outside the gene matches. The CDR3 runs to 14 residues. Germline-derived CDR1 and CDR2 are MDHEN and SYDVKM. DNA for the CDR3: TGTGCCAGCAGTCCCCCAGGGGGAATTGAAAAACTGTTTTTT. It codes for CASSPPGGIEKLFF.

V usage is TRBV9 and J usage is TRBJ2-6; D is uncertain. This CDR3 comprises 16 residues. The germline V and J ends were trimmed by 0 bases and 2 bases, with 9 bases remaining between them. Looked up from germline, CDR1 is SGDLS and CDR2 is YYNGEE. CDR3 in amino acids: CASSVGSLTGANVLTF. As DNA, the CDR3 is TGTGCCAGCAGCGTAGGAAGTCTCACTGGGGCCAACGTCCTGACTTTC.

The DNA of the CDR3 is TGTGCCAGCAAGCGGGGACAGAACGGAGAGACCCAGTACTTC. It codes for CASKRGQNGETQYF. V is TRBV2 and J is TRBJ2-5, with D perhaps given as TRBD1 or TRBD2 (7 bases each). This CDR3 is built from 14 residues. The V end lost 7 bases, the J end lost 4 bases, and 16 bases lay between the germline ends. Germline lookup yields CDR1 SNHLY and CDR2 FYNNEI.

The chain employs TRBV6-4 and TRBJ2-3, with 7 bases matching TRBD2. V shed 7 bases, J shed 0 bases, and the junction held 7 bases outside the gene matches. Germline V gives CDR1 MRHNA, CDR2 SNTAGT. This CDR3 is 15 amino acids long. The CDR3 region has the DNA TGTGCCAGCACCGGCCAAGCGGGAAGCACAGATACGCAGTATTTT. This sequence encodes CASTGQAGSTDTQYF.

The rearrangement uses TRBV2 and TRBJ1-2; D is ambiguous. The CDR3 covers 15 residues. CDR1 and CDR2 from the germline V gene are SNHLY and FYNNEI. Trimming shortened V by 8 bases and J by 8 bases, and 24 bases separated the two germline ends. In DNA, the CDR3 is TGTGCCAGCGACATCCATGACCGGGCCCCCCGGGGCTACACCTTC. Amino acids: CASDIHDRAPRGYTF.

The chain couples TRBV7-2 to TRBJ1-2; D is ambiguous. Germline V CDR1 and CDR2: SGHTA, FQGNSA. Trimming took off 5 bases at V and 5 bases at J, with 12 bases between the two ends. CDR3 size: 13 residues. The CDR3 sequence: CASSVGPQYGYTF. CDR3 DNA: TGTGCCAGCAGCGTCGGGCCCCAATATGGCTACACCTTC.

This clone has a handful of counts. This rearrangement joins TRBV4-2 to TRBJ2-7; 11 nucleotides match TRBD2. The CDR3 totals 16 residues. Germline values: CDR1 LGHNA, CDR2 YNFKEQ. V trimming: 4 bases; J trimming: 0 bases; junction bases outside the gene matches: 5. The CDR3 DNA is TGTGCCAGCAGCCCATTAGCGGGAGGGAACTCCTACGAGCAGTACTTC. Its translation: CASSPLAGGNSYEQYF.

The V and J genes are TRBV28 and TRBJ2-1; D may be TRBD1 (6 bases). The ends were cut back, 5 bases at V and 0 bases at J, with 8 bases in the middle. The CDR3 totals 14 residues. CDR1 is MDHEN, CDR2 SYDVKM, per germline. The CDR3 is CASSDRSSYNEQFF. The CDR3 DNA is TGTGCCAGCAGTGACAGGTCCTCCTACAATGAGCAGTTCTTC.

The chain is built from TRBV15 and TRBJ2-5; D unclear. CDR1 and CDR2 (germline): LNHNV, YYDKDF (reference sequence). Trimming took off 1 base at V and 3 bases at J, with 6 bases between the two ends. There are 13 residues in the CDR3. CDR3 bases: TGTGCCACCAGCAGAGGACACAAAGAGACCCAGTACTTC. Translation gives CATSRGHKETQYF.

In DNA form, the CDR3 reads TGTGCCAGCAGTTTATCCCACAGGGGAGAGACCCAGTACTTC. Translated: CASSLSHRGETQYF. The chain joins TRBV27 to TRBJ2-5, with TRBD1 matching over 7 bases. V lost 0 bases to trimming and J lost 4 bases; unmatched junction nucleotides: 2. This CDR3 region has 14 residues. Germline V gene sequence: CDR1 MNHEY, CDR2 SMNVEV (reference sequence).

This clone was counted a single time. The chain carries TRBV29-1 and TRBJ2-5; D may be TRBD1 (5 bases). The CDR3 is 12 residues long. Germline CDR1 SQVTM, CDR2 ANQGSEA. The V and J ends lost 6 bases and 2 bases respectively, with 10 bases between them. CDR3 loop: CSVGDSQETQYF. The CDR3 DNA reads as TGCAGCGTCGGAGACAGTCAAGAGACCCAGTACTTC.